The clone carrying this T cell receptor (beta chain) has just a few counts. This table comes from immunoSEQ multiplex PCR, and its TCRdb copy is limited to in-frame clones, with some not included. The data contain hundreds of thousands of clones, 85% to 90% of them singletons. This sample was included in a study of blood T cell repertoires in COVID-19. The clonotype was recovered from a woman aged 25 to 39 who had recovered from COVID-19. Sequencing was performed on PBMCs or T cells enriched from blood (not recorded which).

The CDR3 sequence: CASSQGDRSHSPLHF. The DNA for the CDR3 is TGCGCCAGCAGCCAAGGGGACAGGTCCCATTCACCCCTCCACTTT. This sequence joins TRBV4-3 and TRBJ1-6; the match to TRBD1 covers 8 bases. Trimming removed 1 base from V and 8 bases from J; junction bases left unmatched: 4. CDR1 is LGHNA, CDR2 YSLEER, per germline. CDR3 length: 15 residues.